The 27 T cell receptor beta chains reported below all come from one sample, sequenced in a study of response to subunit inactivated influenza vaccine. TCRdb itself ran the RT-PCR reads through MiXCR, one entry per CDR3 protein. The sample yields roughly 650,000 distinct CDR3 sequences, approximately 15% seen once. The sequenced sample was PBMCs from blood, obtained 11 to 12 days after vaccination. Receptors originate from a man aged 45 to 65 who received an inactivated influenza vaccine.

A few counts support this clonotype. The rearrangement joins TRBV11-1 to TRBJ2-1, with D possibly TRBD2 on 6 matching bases. CDR3 length equals 15 residues. Trimming took off 6 bases at V and 10 bases at J, with 22 bases between the two ends. Per the germline V gene, CDR1 is SGHAT and CDR2 is FQDESV (reference sequence). This CDR3 is CASSRSAGPYGEQFF. DNA of the CDR3: TGTGCCAGCAGTAGGTCGGCGGGGCCCTACGGGGAGCAGTTCTTC.

The genes are TRBV12-3 or TRBV12-4 and TRBJ2-4; possible D gene TRBD1, 5 bases. This CDR3 comprises 15 residues. V was shortened by 7 bases and J by 0 bases, with 13 bases between the two germline ends. The CDR3 DNA reads as TGTGCCAGCACGCAAGGGGAATTAGCCAAAAACATTCAGTACTTC. As protein: CASTQGELAKNIQYF.

The chain links TRBV29-1 to TRBJ2-1; 15 bases agree with TRBD2. The CDR3 is made up of 13 amino acids. J was trimmed by 8 bases and V by 7 bases; bases with no gene match: 3. CDR1 SQVTM and CDR2 ANQGSEA come from the germline V gene. CDR3 in DNA: TGCAGCGCTTGGACTAGCGGGAGGGATGAGCAGTTCTTC. It codes for CSAWTSGRDEQFF.

This clonotype showed up many times. V and J are TRBV4-2 and TRBJ2-3; D is ambiguous. Germline CDR1 LGHNA, CDR2 YNFKEQ. The CDR3 loop spans 14 amino acids. V was cut by 0 bases and J by 6 bases, with 10 bases left in between. CDR3 DNA sequence: TGTGCCAGCAGCCAAGATTTTAACGCGGATACGCAGTATTTT. Translated, it gives CASSQDFNADTQYF.

The gene calls are TRBV20-1 and TRBJ2-7; 9 bases match TRBD2. V was pared by 7 bases and J by 5 bases, with 12 bases of the junction left unmatched. The germline CDR1 and CDR2 sequences are DFQATT and SNEGSKA (reference sequence). The CDR3 has 14 residues. CDR3 region: CSVLRGGVYDEQYF. The CDR3 DNA is TGCAGTGTTCTTCGCGGGGGGGTCTACGACGAGCAGTACTTC.

There are a few counts of this clonotype. This chain connects TRBV24-1 to TRBJ2-7, with D unresolved. The V end was cut by 0 bases, the J end by 2 bases, with 13 bases between. Germline V lookup: CDR1 KGHDR, CDR2 SFDVKD. This CDR3 has 16 amino acids. CDR3 DNA: TGTGCCACCAGTGATTTGGGCGGACGGTCAACCTACGAGCAGTACTTC. It codes for CATSDLGGRSTYEQYF.

Only a few counts were recorded for this clonotype. The chain combines TRBV11-2 with TRBJ2-7, with TRBD1 matching over 7 bases. The length of the CDR3 is 15 residues. With 1 base clipped from V and 2 bases from J, the junction kept 5 bases outside the gene matches. Germline values: CDR1 SGHAT, CDR2 FQNNGV. The CDR3: CASSLARDSPYEQYF. The CDR3 nucleotides are TGTGCCAGCAGCTTAGCCCGGGACAGCCCCTACGAGCAGTACTTC.

This chain links TRBV6-1 with TRBJ2-7; the D is unclear. V was cut by 5 bases and J by 2 bases, with 10 bases left in between. CDR3 size: 13 residues. Per the germline V gene, CDR1 is MNHNS and CDR2 is SASEGT. The CDR3 loop reads CASSPHDAYEQYF. In DNA form, the CDR3 reads TGTGCCAGCAGTCCGCATGATGCCTACGAGCAGTACTTC.

Comment on this clonotype: One end of the junction is discordant with germline, which a read error may explain. The rearrangement uses TRBV5-1 and TRBJ1-2; D may be TRBD1 (6 bases). Germline CDR1 is SGHRS and CDR2 is YFSETQ. The length of the CDR3 is 14 residues. This chain's CDR3 is CAISLGQTRYGYTF. The CDR3, as DNA: TGCGCCATCAGCCTCGGACAGACTCGTTATGGCTACACCTTC. Using reference TRBV5-1 and TRBJ1-2 for the parts outside the CDR3, the full variable domain is KAGVTQTPRYLIKTRGQQVTLSCSPISGHRSVSWYQQTPGQGLQFLFEYFSETQRNKGNFPGRFSGRQFSNSRSEMNVSTLELGDSALYLCAISLGQTRYGYTFGSGTRLTVV.

As DNA, the CDR3 is TGTGCCAGCAGCTTCTTAGCGGCAGGGGAAGTCTATGGCTACACCTTC. The encoded protein is CASSFLAAGEVYGYTF. J is TRBJ1-2 and V is TRBV7-2; possible D gene TRBD1, 6 bases. Germline V gene data show CDR1 as SGHTA and CDR2 as FQGNSA. The CDR3 spans 16 residues. V lost 3 bases, J lost 4 bases, and 18 bases lay in between.

This clonotype was counted between two and nine times. V usage is TRBV11-2 and J usage is TRBJ2-4; weak D call: TRBD1 (5 bases). CDR3 length: 13 amino acids. Germline V gives CDR1 SGHAT, CDR2 FQNNGV. V was shortened by 5 bases and J by 6 bases, with 11 bases between the two germline ends. In DNA form, the CDR3 reads TGTGCCAGCAGCCCAGGGATCCTAAACATTCAGTACTTC. It specifies CASSPGILNIQYF.

This clonotype turned up a few times. V is TRBV6-5 and J is TRBJ2-7, with 7 nucleotides matching TRBD2. The V segment lost 2 bases and the J segment 4 bases; nucleotides outside the gene matches: 5. Germline V gene lookup returns CDR1 MNHEY and CDR2 SVGAGI. CDR3 length: 14 amino acids. CDR3 bases: TGTGCCAGCAGTTACCGGGGGGAGAGGTACGAGCAGTACTTC. This translates into CASSYRGERYEQYF.

Only a few counts were recorded for this clonotype. This sequence joins TRBV20-1 and TRBJ2-7; the D is unclear. CDR3 size: 14 residues. CDR1 and CDR2 from the germline V gene are DFQATT and SNEGSKA (reference sequence). The germline V and J ends were trimmed by 1 base and 1 base, with 11 bases remaining between them. The CDR3 coding sequence is TGCAGTGCTAGAGCCCGAACGGTATCCTACGAGCAGTACTTC. Protein product: CSARARTVSYEQYF.

The rearrangement links TRBV6-2 or TRBV6-3 to TRBJ2-1; 9 bases match TRBD2. There are 16 residues in the CDR3. In germline, CDR1 is MNHEY, CDR2 SVGEGT. V was clipped by 1 base and J by 8 bases; unmatched bases: 9. DNA of the CDR3: TGTGCCAGCAGTTACTTGCGGGGGGGCCTTTTGGATGAGCAGTTCTTC. It codes for CASSYLRGGLLDEQFF.

This clonotype was recorded a few times. This chain connects TRBV12-5 to TRBJ1-2; 7 bases agree with TRBD1. The V and J ends lost 5 bases and 0 bases, in that order; junction bases with no gene match: 9. This CDR3 is 16 amino acids long. Germline V gene sequence: CDR1 LGHNT, CDR2 FRNRAP. The CDR3 DNA reads TGTGCTAGTGGTCCCGTCGTCAGGGGGGCTAACTATGGCTACACCTTC. Translation gives CASGPVVRGANYGYTF.

The chain has TRBV5-1 and TRBJ2-2, with D unresolved. Looked up from germline, CDR1 is SGHRS and CDR2 is YFSETQ. The CDR3 has 14 amino acids. Trimming cost V 4 bases and J 1 base, with 8 bases left between them. CDR3 sequence: CASSKTQNTGELFF. The CDR3 region has the DNA TGCGCCAGCAGCAAGACACAGAACACCGGGGAGCTGTTTTTT.

V usage is TRBV10-1 and J usage is TRBJ1-1; D remains unclear. This CDR3 contains 15 residues. The V and J ends lost 2 bases and 5 bases respectively, with 15 bases between them. The germline CDR1 and CDR2 sequences are WNHNN and SYGVQD (reference sequence). In DNA form, the CDR3 reads TGCGCCAGCAGTGAGGATGGAGGAAGGTGGACTGAAGCTTTCTTT. Amino acid sequence: CASSEDGGRWTEAFF.

The chain recombines TRBV5-1 with TRBJ2-4; no definite D call. Germline V gene lookup returns CDR1 SGHRS and CDR2 YFSETQ. This CDR3 is 13 amino acids long. The germline V and J ends were trimmed by 4 bases and 5 bases, with 10 bases remaining between them. The DNA for the CDR3 is TGCGCCAGCAGCCCGGGTGGGGAAAACATTCAGTACTTC. Amino acid sequence: CASSPGGENIQYF.

This clonotype came up a few times. The rearrangement uses TRBV4-2 and TRBJ1-4; unclear D gene. The CDR3 is made up of 17 amino acids. The ends were cut back, 0 bases at V and 1 base at J, with 12 bases in the middle. Looked up from germline, CDR1 is LGHNA and CDR2 is YNFKEQ. As DNA, the CDR3 is TGTGCCAGCAGCCAAGAGGCCGTTCGGGTAACTAATGAAAAACTGTTTTTT. Translating gives CASSQEAVRVTNEKLFF.

A note on this clonotype: At one end, the junction sequence differs from germline, possibly due to a read error. The V call is TRBV5-5, the J call TRBJ2-4, with a weak D call TRBD1 (7 bases). The CDR3 consists of 16 residues. The germline V gene encodes CDR1 SGHKS and CDR2 YYEKEE (reference sequence). In nucleotides, the CDR3 is TGTGTCAGCAGCTTGGAGGGGGCTCGGACCAAAAACATTCAGTACTTC. Encoded protein: CVSSLEGARTKNIQYF.

The CDR3, as DNA: TGTGCCAGCAGTTTAGGGGGTGGGACAGGGGCCAACTATGGCTACACCTTC. Protein: CASSLGGGTGANYGYTF. This chain uses TRBV12-3 or TRBV12-4 with TRBJ1-2; 10 bases are a match to TRBD1. V trimming: 1 base; J trimming: 2 bases; junction bases outside the gene matches: 7. The CDR3 totals 17 residues.

This clonotype was observed at least ten times. This chain joins TRBV29-1 and TRBJ2-7, with D uncertain. CDR3 size: 13 residues. CDR1 and CDR2 (germline): SQVTM, ANQGSEA. Deletions cut 4 bases from V and 0 bases from J, with 10 bases between. The CDR3 region is CSVVLQSSYEQYF. The CDR3 coding sequence is TGCAGCGTTGTTCTCCAATCCTCCTACGAGCAGTACTTC.

The chain links TRBV7-9 to TRBJ2-7; 9 nucleotides align to TRBD2. With 4 bases clipped from V and 7 bases from J, the junction kept 11 bases outside the gene matches. CDR1 is SEHNR, CDR2 FQNEAQ, per germline (reference sequence). The CDR3 extends over 15 amino acids. Written as DNA, the CDR3 is TGTGCCAGCAGCTCCCCCGGGACTAGCCTTAGTGAGCAGTACTTC. It is translated as CASSSPGTSLSEQYF.

The chain joins TRBV7-9 to TRBJ2-7; tentative D call: TRBD2 (5 bases). The CDR3 is 12 amino acids. Trimming pared 2 bases from V and 12 bases from J, leaving 14 bases between. Germline-derived CDR1 and CDR2 are SEHNR and FQNEAQ (reference sequence). CDR3 sequence: CASSLSFGVGYF. The CDR3 DNA is TGTGCCAGCAGCTTATCGTTCGGGGTGGGGTACTTC.

V and J are TRBV19 and TRBJ2-2, with unresolved D. Germline CDR1 is LNHDA and CDR2 is SQIVND (reference sequence). The length of the CDR3 is 13 residues. Trimming took 5 bases from V and 6 from J, leaving 10 bases between them. The CDR3 DNA is TGTGCCAGTAGTCGAGTTTCTTCCGGGGAGCTGTTTTTT. Residues: CASSRVSSGELFF.

The CDR3 region is CASSQEARDYNEQFF. CDR3 DNA: TGTGCCAGCAGCCAAGAGGCTCGCGATTACAATGAGCAGTTCTTC. The chain uses TRBV3-1 and TRBJ2-1; D is unclear. The germline CDR1 and CDR2 sequences are LGHDT and YNNKEL (reference sequence). The CDR3 has 15 amino acids. V lost 0 bases, J lost 4 bases, and 10 bases lay in between.

This clonotype ranks as medium-sized. The rearrangement uses TRBV7-9 and TRBJ2-3; 7 bases are a match to TRBD2. With 10 bases clipped from V and 5 bases from J, the junction kept 18 bases outside the gene matches. CDR3 length equals 16 residues. From germline, CDR1 is SEHNR and CDR2 FQNEAQ (reference sequence). The CDR3 DNA reads TGTGCCACCCAGGGAGCGGGAAGAGTGGTGGGAGATACGCAGTATTTT. Residues: CATQGAGRVVGDTQYF.